The clone carrying this T cell receptor (beta chain) was seen more than once but under ten times. In the same sample, other DNA sequences code for this CDR3. These data originate in a study of beta chain features in type 1 diabetes. This CDR3 contains 13 residues. Per germline, CDR1 MDHEN and CDR2 SYDVKM. The germline V and J ends were trimmed by 3 bases and 3 bases, with 6 bases remaining between them. TCRB transcripts that were expressed got sequenced, as all of the isolated RNA had been reverse transcribed. Sequenced by immunoSEQ multiplex PCR; TCRdb stores in-frame clones only, minus some. The sample includes 970,000 or so clones, around a sixth of them seen just once.

The specimen was naive CD4+ T cells from blood. The chain carries TRBV28 and TRBJ1-5; the D is unclear. This clonotype originated in a woman aged 18-29 years in good health. The chain's CDR3 is CASSLGFNQPQHF. DNA for the CDR3: TGTGCCAGCAGTTTGGGCTTCAATCAGCCCCAGCATTTT.